This T cell receptor (beta chain) was captured in a study of cytomegalovirus exposure and HLA in healthy donors (dated by TCRdb to about 2017). Describing the broader study: According to an earlier analysis of several hundred of the donors, about 190 million T cells yielded some 120 million unique TCR beta sequences and around 300 Gb of sequence data. An early release that covered roughly 600 HLA-typed donors contained approximately 290 gigabases of sequencing data and 70 million to 100 million unique TCR sequences. Of the approximately 400 genotyped donors, about 84% fell in the genetic ancestry cluster associated with self-reported Caucasian donors. Using immunosequencing, the study profiled T cell repertoires from some 670 subjects and related those repertoires to cytomegalovirus serostatus. To decide whether each TCR beta V gene segment behaved as functional or pseudogenic, an earlier analysis of some 570 of the donors relied on high-throughput TCR beta sequencing. Along with the approximately 700-subject first cohort, a separate validation cohort of more than 90 different subjects was used. A later analysis re-analyzed previously published TCR beta repertoires from 660 or so donors and added high-resolution HLA genotyping to study TCR occurrence patterns. To predict cytomegalovirus infection status, the study combined high-throughput TCR immunosequencing, statistical association of individual TCRs with disease status, and machine learning. HLA typing included class I and class II loci at four-digit resolution. A later genetic analysis took genome-wide SNP genotypes for about 55% of the 666 donors and used that subset as a discovery cohort. Roughly five DR-DQ haplotypes were handled as single units for association and clustering because linkage in the cohort was strong. The study aimed to test whether signatures of past pathogen exposure could be identified by cataloging public T cell receptors. The later analysis used no new phenotypic data to find candidate immune exposures, relying instead on TCR beta sequences and their occurrence across donors. All discovery cohort repertoires had been generated using a single sequencing platform. The number of typed donors differed by locus: 629-630 for A, B, C, DRB1 and DQB1; 500 to 550 for DQA1; 606 for DPA1; and about 450 for DPB1. Among almost 400 genotyped donors of the cohort, an average of approximately 240,000 unique TCR beta nucleotide sequences were sequenced per donor, roughly a sixth of them non-productive. Donor age, sex, ethnicity and CMV serostatus were compiled alongside the repertoire data. The full study reports these points: The authors suggested that the approach could potentially be generalized to other disease states and immunological phenotypes. The sequencing pipeline was judged likely to have produced a cluster of highly shared sequence variants as a technical artifact. Specific HLA alleles were associated with 18,000 or so TCR beta sequences at a false discovery rate of 0.05 in a later analysis. Compared with equally common non-associated chains, HLA-associated TCR beta chains in a later analysis were more clonally expanded and had lower generation probabilities. A few of the identified cytomegalovirus-associated TCR beta chains were confirmed in vitro to be specific for cytomegalovirus antigens. Because HLA typing was missing for some donors at each locus, association tests included only the typed subset. A later analysis found that TCR association rates varied across HLA loci, with DRB1 alleles showing the most associated TCRs and HLA-C alleles the fewest. Assigning TCR associations to individual alleles was difficult when HLA alleles, especially DR and DQ, strongly co-occurred. According to a later analysis, parvovirus B19, influenza, CMV and Epstein-Barr virus appeared linked to several top co-occurrence clusters. Most TCR sequences were observed very rarely across donors, whereas some public TCRs were present in many individuals. Immune exposure information for the cohort was limited to CMV serostatus. In an earlier analysis of around 500 of the donors, most TCR beta V segments appeared in productive rearrangements about 87% or about 30% of the time, broadly matching IMGT annotations. The presence/absence analyses assumed that sequencing depth was roughly uniform across donors, and that assumption may not be true. A further reported finding was that TCR beta sequences accurately predicted the HLA-A and HLA-B alleles for most subjects in the first cohort. In this cohort, only TCR beta chains were sequenced, and detectable features were limited by the absence of alpha or paired-chain data. Because counts were too low, seventeen rarely observed V segments, including chromosome 9 orphons, were excluded from the earlier analysis of under 650 of the donors. The classifier was reported to diagnose cytomegalovirus status with high specificity and sensitivity in both the original and validation cohorts. According to a later analysis, most CMV-associated TCR beta chains appeared to be HLA-restricted, and the HLA associations seemed to be driven largely by CMV exposure. In the study, roughly 160 TCR beta chains were listed as associated with cytomegalovirus. An association between a missense DCLRE1C variant and V-gene and J-gene trimming of TCR beta chains was found in a later genetic analysis and replicated in an independent cohort. Compared with the 666-donor mean, donors in an Asian-associated ancestry cluster had fewer N-insertions in productive TCRs, according to a later genetic analysis. Because the 87-base-pair reads could not distinguish some IMGT-functional V segments, including TRBV6-2 and TRBV6-3, those segments were excluded. Linkage disequilibrium might explain the correlated functional status among segregating V segments, but an unknown experimental factor could not be ruled out.

The germline V gene (reference sequence) specifies MNHEY as CDR1 and SMNVEV as CDR2. Between the V and J ends, shortened by 2 bases and 9 bases respectively, the junction contains 14 bases. Including cysteine and phenylalanine, the CDR3 has 14 amino acids. The sequence is cut down to CDR3 DNA, 42 bases in frame from base 1. This clone was seen a single time. This receptor's antigen is unknown. No clone much larger than this one lies a single base away; base qualities are absent. The cohort consisted of fewer than 700 healthy bone marrow donors. At the time of sampling, all cohort members were nominally healthy, though unrecorded immune exposures were likely present. The donor was CMV seronegative and belonged to the group of over 300 seronegative cohort members. A peripheral blood sample was collected from each donor, and TCR beta sequencing was performed on peripheral blood mononuclear cells. Genomic DNA was extracted from the blood cell samples with the Qiagen DNeasy Blood Extraction Kit.

The method was the immunoSEQ multiplex PCR assay. The multiplex PCR relied on a mix of 60 forward primers for TCR Vbeta segments and 13 reverse primers for TCR Jbeta segments. A multiplex PCR assay on genomic DNA amplified the CDR3 region of rearranged TCR beta genes. On the Illumina HiSeq System, the amplified TCR beta libraries were sequenced as 87-base-pair reads. Per the source publication's procedure: A later analysis counted around 72 million unique TCR beta chains across the 550 to 700 repertoires, and roughly 9.9 million of these chains were shared by at least two donors. Raw reads were error-corrected and collapsed into unique sequences with a nearest-neighbor algorithm that merged closely related sequences to remove PCR and sequencing errors. Alignment of CDR3 sequences to IMGT reference sequences was used to assign V, D and J gene segments. For a sequence to be retained, a match of at least six nucleotides was required to both a V gene segment and a J gene segment. Rearrangements were classified as productive when the CDR3 lacked stop codons and remained in frame with V and J, and all other rearrangements were classified as non-productive. CDR3 was defined according to IMGT convention as the region running from the second conserved V-encoded cysteine to the conserved J-encoded phenylalanine. In an earlier analysis of just under 600 of the donors, sequences lacking an unambiguous match to a single V gene segment were excluded. An earlier analysis of under 750 of the donors called V segments functional above 56.7% productive rearrangements and segregating when the between-donor standard deviation exceeded 5%. A statistical classification framework was built to diagnose cytomegalovirus status from the catalog of TCR beta chain sequences. A later analysis assigned V and J genes by comparing TCR nucleotide sequences with IMGT/GENE-DB human TR gene sequences. In a later analysis, CDR3 sequences and most-parsimonious VDJ recombination scenarios were assigned using the TCRdist pipeline. In a later analysis, every TCR beta chain was defined by the combination of its CDR3 amino acid sequence and its V-gene family, and reads without a unique V-gene family were dropped. A later analysis removed 450 to 600 highly shared, low-generation-probability nucleotide sequences to deal with suspected cross-contamination and a sequencing artifact. A later analysis calculated a clonal expansion index for each public chain from normalized within-repertoire ranks of inferred template counts. A later analysis computed generation probabilities with a VDJ recombination model fitted to out-of-frame rearrangements, and checked the results against IGoR. Hypergeometric tests were used in a later analysis to score TCR-TCR, TCR-HLA and TCR-CMV co-occurrence, with a repertoire-size bias correction applied to the TCR pairs. A later analysis estimated false discovery rates by permuting HLA or CMV assignments 20 times. In a later analysis, co-occurring TCRs were grouped using DBSCAN, and TCRdist sequence similarity was added for clustering within HLA-allele-positive subsets. Repertoires with fewer than 30,000 or more than 120,000 public chains were left out of co-occurrence clustering, as were four to six repertoires with anomalous nucleotide sharing. TCRdb's version of the immuneACCESS table is confined to in-frame rearrangements and falls short of the full clone set. An unresolved V gene accounts for under half of the shortfall where checked; the remainder is of unknown origin. V and J calls and clone size are copied from that table; D and trimming were computed from the DNA. The table for this sample lists roughly 190,000 clones; about 85% of them were counted only once. The ten largest clones capture approximately 3.8% of the sample.

The sequence links TRBV27 to TRBJ1-5; TRBD1 is possibly the D segment (5 matching bases). The TCR sequence derives from a man aged 45-65 years in good health and CMV-seronegative. Sample: PBMCs. This receptor has the CDR3 CASSLTTAERPQHF. The DNA sequence reads TGTGCCAGCAGTTTAACGACAGCCGAGAGGCCCCAGCATTTT.